Presented here are 22 T cell receptor beta chains from one specimen sequenced in a study of cytomegalovirus exposure and HLA in healthy donors. The primer mix had 60 Vbeta and 13 Jbeta primers. TCRdb's copy holds only in-frame clones and misses some; the assay was immunoSEQ multiplex PCR. The data contain around 160,000 clones, approximately 77% of them singletons. Material for sequencing was PBMCs. These receptors all stem from a man aged 50-60 years in good health and CMV-seropositive.

This clone was detected once. The gene calls are TRBV18 and TRBJ2-7; D possibly corresponds to TRBD2 (6 bases). Germline V CDR1 and CDR2: KGHSH, LQKENI. V was clipped by 6 bases and J by 2 bases, with 14 bases between them. This CDR3 region has 14 residues. The DNA for the CDR3 is TGTGCCAGCTCTCCGGGACTGGAGACCTACGAGCAGTACTTC. Protein product: CASSPGLETYEQYF.

The rearrangement links TRBV25-1 to TRBJ1-5, with D hard to call. Trimming shortened V by 2 bases and J by 7 bases, and 12 bases separated the two germline ends. Germline assignment: CDR1 MGHDK and CDR2 SYGVNS. The CDR3 loop spans 14 amino acids. The CDR3 spells CASSEAGFGQPQHF. The CDR3 DNA reads as TGTGCCAGCAGTGAAGCGGGGTTTGGCCAGCCCCAGCATTTT.

V usage is TRBV19 and J usage is TRBJ2-2, with a weak D call TRBD2 (5 bases). Trimming shortened V by 5 bases and J by 6 bases, and 16 bases separated the two germline ends. The germline V gene has CDR1 LNHDA and CDR2 SQIVND (reference sequence). This CDR3 spans 15 amino acids. DNA for the CDR3: TGTGCCAGTAGTGCGCCTGGGAGTGCGGCCGGGGAGCTGTTTTTT. It codes for CASSAPGSAAGELFF.

J is TRBJ1-4 and V is TRBV6-1; unclear D gene. Trimming shortened V by 6 bases and J by 8 bases, and 13 bases separated the two germline ends. CDR1 is MNHNS and CDR2 is SASEGT in the germline V gene. This CDR3 has 13 residues. As DNA, the CDR3 is TGTGCCAGCAGCGGGAGAGATCGGGAAAAACTGTTTTTT. Protein sequence: CASSGRDREKLFF.

DNA for the CDR3: TGTGCCAGCAGCAAAACAGGGGCCACTGAAGCTTTCTTT. This gives the protein CASSKTGATEAFF. This chain joins TRBV7-3 and TRBJ1-1; 7 nucleotides align to TRBD1. From germline, CDR1 is SGHTA and CDR2 FQGTGA. The CDR3 totals 13 residues. The ends lost 5 bases at V and 4 bases at J; junction bases unmatched: 4.

This clone was observed a handful of times. V gene TRBV5-6 combines with J gene TRBJ2-1; unclear D gene. The CDR3 extends over 12 amino acids. The ends were cut back, 4 bases at V and 7 bases at J, with 9 bases in the middle. Per germline, CDR1 SGHDT and CDR2 YYEEEE. The CDR3 protein is CASSLNSNEQFF. The CDR3 coding sequence is TGTGCCAGCAGCCTCAACAGTAATGAGCAGTTCTTC.

The gene calls are TRBV28 and TRBJ2-1; a possible D gene is TRBD1 (6 bases). Per germline, CDR1 MDHEN and CDR2 SYDVKM. V was cut by 4 bases and J by 4 bases, with 11 bases left in between. The CDR3 is made up of 14 amino acids. The CDR3 loop is CASSYLRGYNEQFF. For the CDR3, the DNA is TGTGCCAGCAGTTATCTCAGGGGATACAATGAGCAGTTCTTC.

The V call is TRBV2, the J call TRBJ2-5; 8 nucleotides align to TRBD1. This CDR3 is 17 amino acids long. Germline lookup yields CDR1 SNHLY and CDR2 FYNNEI. The V gene end was trimmed by 2 bases and the J gene end by 3 bases; junction bases not matched to a gene: 11. The CDR3 DNA reads as TGTGCCAGCAGTGAAAGGACAGGGAGGTCGGTTGAAGAGACCCAGTACTTC. This encodes CASSERTGRSVEETQYF.

This chain connects TRBV4-1 to TRBJ2-1; a possible D gene is TRBD1 (6 bases). V gave up 3 bases and J gave up 7 bases, with 10 bases separating them. The CDR3 is 13 amino acids. CDR1 and CDR2 (germline): MGHRA, YSYEKL. The CDR3 DNA reads as TGCGCCAGCAGCCAGCAACAGGGTAATGAGCAGTTCTTC. Translated, it gives CASSQQQGNEQFF.

The chain combines TRBV19 with TRBJ1-6; D perhaps matches TRBD1 (5 bases). Germline V gene data show CDR1 as LNHDA and CDR2 as SQIVND (reference sequence). Trimming removed 2 bases from V and 10 bases from J, with 12 bases in between. The CDR3 is 14 amino acids. The CDR3 spells CASSIQGGQSPLHF. The CDR3 DNA reads as TGTGCCAGTAGTATACAGGGAGGGCAATCACCCCTCCACTTT.

The genes are TRBV19 and TRBJ2-1; no definite D call. The CDR3 loop spans 12 amino acids. Germline CDR1 is LNHDA and CDR2 is SQIVND (reference sequence). Trimming took 5 bases from V and 6 from J, leaving 8 bases between them. The CDR3 DNA reads as TGTGCCAGTAGTCCGTCAGGCAATGAGCAGTTCTTC. Translated: CASSPSGNEQFF.

In this sample, this clone turned up a few times. The chain employs TRBV6-1 and TRBJ1-5; TRBD1 agrees at 7 bases. The CDR3 has 20 amino acids. V dropped 4 bases and J dropped 3; count of bases not matched to a gene: 21. CDR1 is MNHNS, CDR2 SASEGT, per germline. In nucleotides, the CDR3 is TGTGCCAGCAGTGCCTCTATTTCAACAGGGGTAGGGCCGCACAATCAGCCCCAGCATTTT. This translates into CASSASISTGVGPHNQPQHF.

J is TRBJ1-5 and V is TRBV7-9, with 9 bases identical to TRBD1. The V segment lost 1 base and the J segment 1 base; nucleotides outside the gene matches: 2. The CDR3 contains 16 residues. The V gene's germline CDR1 is SEHNR and CDR2 FQNEAQ (reference sequence). CDR3 residues: CASSLGGQGSNQPQHF. The CDR3 DNA is TGTGCCAGCAGCTTAGGGGGACAGGGAAGCAATCAGCCCCAGCATTTT. The variable domain in full, with the rest retrieved from reference TRBV7-9 and TRBJ1-5, is DTGVSQNPRHKITKRGQNVTFRCDPISEHNRLYWYRQTLGQGPEFLTYFQNEAQLEKSRLLSDRFSAERPKGSFSTLEIQRTEQGDSAMYLCASSLGGQGSNQPQHFGDGTRLSIL.

The V call is TRBV6-5, the J call TRBJ1-1; D gene ambiguous. Trimming took 2 bases from V and 1 from J, leaving 8 bases between them. CDR1 and CDR2 from the germline V gene are MNHEY and SVGAGI. The CDR3 sequence is 14 residues long. Here the CDR3 DNA reads TGTGCCAGCAGTTACCGGGAGCCGAACACTGAAGCTTTCTTT. Protein: CASSYREPNTEAFF.

The chain joins TRBV10-3 to TRBJ2-7, with D unclear. This CDR3 has 13 amino acids. Between the trimmed V and J ends, which lost 3 bases and 3 bases, there was a span of 9 bases. Looked up from germline, CDR1 is ENHRY and CDR2 is SYGVKD. The DNA for the CDR3 is TGTGCCATCAGTGAACTTGGTGGCTACGAGCAGTACTTC. It is translated as CAISELGGYEQYF.

A single count supports this clone. This chain uses TRBV7-9 with TRBJ2-6; possible D gene TRBD1, 6 bases. Per germline, CDR1 SEHNR and CDR2 FQNEAQ (reference sequence). Between the trimmed V and J ends, which lost 3 bases and 0 bases, there was a span of 15 bases. The length of the CDR3 is 18 residues. The CDR3 loop reads CASSFPRTAPSGANVLTF. The CDR3 nucleotides read TGTGCCAGCAGCTTTCCCAGGACAGCCCCCTCTGGGGCCAACGTCCTGACTTTC.

The chain links TRBV9 to TRBJ2-3; 11 bases are shared with TRBD2. The CDR3 spans 16 residues. V was pared by 1 base and J by 5 bases, with 6 bases of the junction left unmatched. Germline V gene sequence: CDR1 SGDLS, CDR2 YYNGEE. The CDR3 DNA is TGTGCCAGCAGCGTAACGACTAGCGGGAAGGGAGATACGCAGTATTTT. It specifies CASSVTTSGKGDTQYF.

This chain links TRBV14 with TRBJ2-2; no definite D call. Looked up from germline, CDR1 is SGHDN and CDR2 is FVKESK. The CDR3 runs to 13 residues. V lost 4 bases and J 4 bases, leaving 7 bases between the germline ends. The chain's CDR3 is CASSRTVTGELFF. CDR3 nucleotides: TGTGCCAGCAGCCGCACGGTCACCGGGGAGCTGTTTTTT.

V usage is TRBV27 and J usage is TRBJ1-2; the match to TRBD1 covers 7 bases. CDR3 length equals 13 residues. The J segment lost 6 bases and the V segment lost 6 bases, leaving 7 bases of the junction unmatched. Per the germline V gene, CDR1 is MNHEY and CDR2 is SMNVEV (reference sequence). CDR3: CASRTTGPNGYTF. The CDR3 coding sequence is TGTGCCAGCAGAACGACAGGGCCCAATGGCTACACCTTC.

Points on this clone: The same CDR3 can be traced to other DNA sequences in this sample. This chain joins TRBV19 and TRBJ2-6; 9 bases are a match to TRBD1. The CDR3 is made up of 19 amino acids. V was clipped by 1 base and J by 0 bases; unmatched bases: 7. Germline V lookup: CDR1 LNHDA, CDR2 SQIVND (reference sequence). The CDR3 DNA is TGTGCCAGTAGTATAGCGTCCGGGACAGGGAGCTCTGGGGCCAACGTCCTGACTTTC. This gives the protein CASSIASGTGSSGANVLTF.

The rearrangement links TRBV19 to TRBJ1-2; TRBD1 is a possible D gene (5 bases). V was trimmed by 7 bases and J by 4 bases, leaving 16 bases between them. Per germline, CDR1 LNHDA and CDR2 SQIVND (reference sequence). CDR3 length equals 14 residues. The CDR3 reads CASIGQGRFYGYTF. The CDR3 DNA reads as TGTGCCAGTATCGGGCAGGGTAGATTCTATGGCTACACCTTC. The entire variable domain, with the rest obtained from reference TRBV19 and TRBJ1-2, is as follows: DGGITQSPKYLFRKEGQNVTLSCEQNLNHDAMYWYRQDPGQGLRLIYYSQIVNDFQKGDIAEGYSVSREKKESFPLTVTSAQKNPTAFYLCASIGQGRFYGYTFGSGTRLTVV.

CDR3 sequence (DNA): TGTGCCAGCAGCGTGAGGGCAGGCACAGATACGCAGTATTTT. It codes for CASSVRAGTDTQYF. The J gene is TRBJ2-3, the V gene TRBV9; D is perhaps TRBD2 (5 bases). The V end lost 2 bases, the J end lost 1 base, and 8 bases lay between the germline ends. The CDR3 is made up of 14 amino acids. Germline lookup yields CDR1 SGDLS and CDR2 YYNGEE.